The entry that follows covers one T cell receptor (beta chain) sequence. This entry comes from a study of blood T cell repertoires in COVID-19. The wider study: The United States, Italy and Spain were the sources of the acute and convalescent COVID-19 samples. PBMCs, B-cell-depleted T cells, or T cells provided the cDNA or gDNA that made up the material.

The CDR3 spans 16 residues. V dropped 4 bases and J dropped 3 bases, with 13 bases sitting between them. Germline-derived CDR1 and CDR2 are LGHNA and YNFKEQ. Per the study methods: How many nucleated cells were present was estimated from reference gene primer amplification. Method: immunoSEQ multiplex PCR; TCRdb's copy keeps in-frame clones and lacks some. V and J calls and clone size come straight from that table; D and trimming were deduced from the DNA. The sample records approximately 150,000 clones, approximately 90% being singletons. The chain couples TRBV4-2 to TRBJ2-6; D remains unclear. The source is a woman in her fifties or sixties with acute or convalescent COVID-19. Sample: peripheral blood. In nucleotides, the CDR3 is TGTGCCAGCAGCCTCGAGCCAGGTGGTGGGGCCAACGTCCTGACTTTC. It codes for CASSLEPGGGANVLTF.